A selection of T cell receptor beta chains follows, all from one sample in a study of blood T cell repertoires in COVID-19. TCRdb keeps only in-frame clones here, not all; method: immunoSEQ multiplex PCR. Of about 58,000 clones in the sample, about 76% were seen once. Material: peripheral blood. Receptors originate from a human donor in a cohort sampled during active COVID-19. The CDR3 runs from the conserved cysteine through the conserved F or W. Each record gives: CDR3 protein, V gene, D gene. The D gene is left open where the match is weak.

CDR3: CASSQHDRATEAFF
V: TRBV3-1/TRBV3-2
D: TRBD1

CDR3: CASSFIGGGEAFF
V: TRBV5-4
D: -

CDR3: CASLRVVDTEAFF
V: TRBV28
D: -

CDR3: CASSIGTVSTDTQYF
V: TRBV11-2
D: TRBD1

CDR3: CASSTSGQISNQPQHF
V: TRBV19
D: -

CDR3: CASSEKLGREETQYF
V: TRBV2
D: -

CDR3: CASSLVSQGKNTEAFF
V: TRBV5-1
D: -

CDR3: CASSRTSGGNTGELFF
V: TRBV7-2
D: TRBD2

CDR3: CASSESTASGNTIYF
V: TRBV2
D: -

CDR3: CASSQSPALTGKNSPLHF
V: TRBV3-1/TRBV3-2
D: -

CDR3: CASSLSGRLKREDEQYF
V: TRBV7-9
D: TRBD2

CDR3: CASTRDRVGNQPQHF
V: TRBV28
D: TRBD1

CDR3: CVARGVTAEAFF
V: TRBV10-3
D: -

CDR3: CASIVQPRDTQYF
V: TRBV2
D: -

CDR3: CASGLRTGVGGNTIYF
V: TRBV12-5
D: TRBD1

CDR3: CASSERDRGGYEQYF
V: TRBV9
D: TRBD1

CDR3: CASSYQGNYGYTF
V: TRBV12-3/TRBV12-4
D: -

CDR3: CASSGQWAGSSYEQYF
V: TRBV28
D: -

CDR3: CASSESRRTQPQHF
V: TRBV6-1
D: -

CDR3: CASSQGVGGGRAFF
V: TRBV4-2
D: TRBD1

CDR3: CASSGLAGYEQYF
V: TRBV9
D: TRBD2

CDR3: CASSPNLAGKETQYF
V: TRBV9
D: TRBD2

CDR3: CAWSTERILIDTEAFF
V: TRBV30
D: -

CDR3: CASSLRQHGSYEQYF
V: TRBV3-1/TRBV3-2
D: -

CDR3: CASSPQGNTIYF
V: TRBV7-9
D: TRBD1

CDR3: CATSDYPVNQPQHF
V: TRBV24-1
D: -

CDR3: CATSDSQGAGVSPNEQFF
V: TRBV24-1
D: -

CDR3: CASSLLAGVTQYF
V: TRBV28
D: TRBD2

CDR3: CASSSPAGGYNEQFF
V: TRBV11-2
D: -

CDR3: CASSPTGLAGGREQYF
V: TRBV5-1
D: TRBD2

CDR3: CASSYFSGQGGELFF
V: TRBV6-2/TRBV6-3
D: TRBD1

CDR3: CASSLEVGRPYEQYF
V: TRBV5-1
D: -

CDR3: CASSSRTGSDTQYF
V: TRBV5-1
D: TRBD1

CDR3: CASSLTGNYGYTF
V: TRBV28
D: -

CDR3: CASSPRPYTELGSGANVLTF
V: TRBV19
D: -

CDR3: CASSEGAGANVLTF
V: TRBV27
D: -

CDR3: CASRSGGNIQYF
V: TRBV3-1/TRBV3-2
D: TRBD1

CDR3: CASSVSGGTYEQYF
V: TRBV9
D: TRBD2

CDR3: CASSPGGTGKGYF
V: TRBV5-1
D: TRBD1

CDR3: CASSLVSVYGDSPLHF
V: TRBV5-6
D: -

CDR3: CASSFPDRGYGYTF
V: TRBV5-4
D: TRBD1

CDR3: CASSAGQGNSREKLFF
V: TRBV9
D: -

CDR3: CASSLGSREVAFF
V: TRBV7-9
D: -

CDR3: CATSRGQGVYNQPQHF
V: TRBV15
D: TRBD1

CDR3: CASSQDSDPGEQYF
V: TRBV4-2
D: -

CDR3: CASSLHVFSGANVLTF
V: TRBV5-4
D: -

CDR3: CASSYSTRGAYQPQHF
V: TRBV6-6
D: -

CDR3: CASSQGTGERGYTF
V: TRBV3-1/TRBV3-2
D: TRBD1

CDR3: CASSMGRSSYEQYF
V: TRBV19
D: -

CDR3: CASSDSIGRYGYTF
V: TRBV2
D: -

CDR3: CASSASDRASGANVLTF
V: TRBV9
D: TRBD1

CDR3: CASSPTSGGGTQYF
V: TRBV18
D: TRBD2

CDR3: CATSDRERQPQHF
V: TRBV24-1
D: -

CDR3: CASSLVWGPYTF
V: TRBV5-6
D: -

CDR3: CASRGQGNYGYTF
V: TRBV25-1
D: TRBD1

CDR3: CASSLGQPYGYTF
V: TRBV28
D: TRBD1

CDR3: CASSQSSGITEQYF
V: TRBV28
D: TRBD2

CDR3: CATSAPGLAGEYEQYF
V: TRBV15
D: TRBD2

CDR3: CASSLARGQDGYTF
V: TRBV5-6
D: TRBD1